These T cell receptor beta chains were read from a single sample in a study of cytomegalovirus exposure and HLA in healthy donors. Using immunoSEQ multiplex PCR, the repertoire was profiled, and TCRdb retains in-frame clones only, with some absent. The table has roughly 220,000 clones, 80% to 85% seen once; the top ten hold 2.7%. The sequenced sample was PBMCs. These receptors were taken from a middle-aged woman in good health and CMV-seronegative. Both conserved end residues are part of each CDR3. D genes are given only for firm matches.

d_gene	len	v_gene	j_gene	CDR3nt	CDR3aa
NA	17	TRBV12-5	TRBJ2-3	TGTGCTAGTGGTGCACCCGTGGTGGGAGTTGTCGCAGATACGCAGTATTTT	CASGAPVVGVVADTQYF
TRBD2	17	TRBV9	TRBJ2-3	TGTGCCAGCAGCGTGAGAGGTGGACTAGAGGACACAGATACGCAGTATTTT	CASSVRGGLEDTDTQYF
NA	14	TRBV5-1	TRBJ1-5	TGCGCCAGCAGCTTGGCACCAGGAATGCAGCCCCAGCATTTT	CASSLAPGMQPQHF
NA	13	TRBV30	TRBJ2-7	TGTGCCTGGAGTGCGGGGGGCGGGGACGAGCAGTACTTC	CAWSAGGGDEQYF
NA	14	TRBV18	TRBJ2-2	TGTGCCAGCTCACTTGGGACAAACACCGGGGAGCTGTTTTTT	CASSLGTNTGELFF
NA	13	TRBV28	TRBJ2-5	TGTGCCAGCAGCCTTGGACAGATGGAGACCCAGTACTTC	CASSLGQMETQYF
TRBD1	15	TRBV6-5	TRBJ1-2	TGTGCCAGCAGTTACTGGACAGGGGGTAACTATGGCTACACCTTC	CASSYWTGGNYGYTF
TRBD1	16	TRBV30	TRBJ1-2	TGTGCCTGGAGTGTACGAGGGGACAGGCCTAACTATGGCTACACCTTC	CAWSVRGDRPNYGYTF
NA	16	TRBV28	TRBJ1-3	TGTGCCAGCAGCACACAGGGACCGAGCTCTGGAAACACCATATATTTT	CASSTQGPSSGNTIYF
NA	12	TRBV27	TRBJ2-2	TGTGCCAGCAGACTACGCGCCGGGGAGCTGTTTTTT	CASRLRAGELFF
TRBD1	15	TRBV4-1	TRBJ2-7	TGCGCCAGCAGCCCAGATGGGACAGGGACCTACGAGCAGTACTTC	CASSPDGTGTYEQYF
NA	14	TRBV30	TRBJ1-1	TGTGCCTGGAGTGTACTCGTTCCCAGGGGCGAAGCTTTCTTT	CAWSVLVPRGEAFF
NA	15	TRBV5-4	TRBJ1-3	TGTGCCAGCAGCCTGGGTGGTCTATCTGGAAACACCATATATTTT	CASSLGGLSGNTIYF
TRBD2	15	TRBV5-6	TRBJ2-7	TGTGCCAGCAGCCATGGGGCGGCGGGAGCCTACGAGCAGTACTTC	CASSHGAAGAYEQYF
TRBD2	17	TRBV19	TRBJ2-3	TGTGCCAGTAGTATAGCTAGCGGGACCCCAAGTACAGATACGCAGTATTTT	CASSIASGTPSTDTQYF
NA	15	TRBV30	TRBJ2-3	TGTGCCTGGAGTGTAGGTCAGGGTAGCACAGATACGCAGTATTTT	CAWSVGQGSTDTQYF
TRBD1	15	TRBV19	TRBJ2-7	TGTGCCAGTAGTTTGGGGACAGGGGGAGAGTACGAGCAGTACTTC	CASSLGTGGEYEQYF
NA	15	TRBV27	TRBJ2-3	TGTGCCAGCAGTTTCCAGGGTCGGGGCACAGATACGCAGTATTTT	CASSFQGRGTDTQYF
TRBD2	15	TRBV6-5	TRBJ2-7	TGTGCCAGCAGTTACGGGTCTAGCGGAGTCTACGAGCAGTACTTC	CASSYGSSGVYEQYF
TRBD1	17	TRBV11-2	TRBJ1-2	TGTGCCAGCAGACCCATTCTACAGACAGGGCGGGAATATGGCTACACCTTC	CASRPILQTGREYGYTF